This entry features one T cell receptor (beta chain) sequence. Its antigen remains undetermined. No base quality information exists; no much larger clone differs at one position. The method was the immunoSEQ multiplex PCR assay. Entries here come from immuneACCESS through TCRdb and include only in-frame sequences with V and J called. Some clones fail to appear in such tables; in the studies checked, an unresolved V gene covers under half of the shortfall, and the cause of the remainder is unknown. This sample gives under 100,000 clones in total; roughly 90% of them show up just once. The ten largest clonotypes hold around 1.8% of the sample. V and J are truncated by 2 bases and 6 bases respectively, leaving an intervening sequence of 9 bases. The CDR3 contains 13 residues, cysteine and phenylalanine counted. Here the CDR3 DNA is all that survives: 39 bases in frame from base 1. The germline V gene yields SGHVS for CDR1 and FNYEAQ for CDR2.

The record originates from a study of T cell changes during pregnancy in multiple sclerosis (dated by TCRdb to 2018 to 2020). Regarding the study in general: The study looked at changes in the T cell repertoire across pregnancy in women with multiple sclerosis.

The chain employs TRBV7-6 and TRBJ2-3, and perhaps TRBD2 as D gene, on 6 matching bases. The TCR originated in a female donor in good health, enrolled as a control in a pregnancy study. The sample was peripheral blood, taken in the first trimester of pregnancy. In nucleotide form, the sequence is TGTGCCAGCAGCTTATCCGGAGGGGATACGCAGTATTTT. Its coded protein is CASSLSGGDTQYF.